Below are 30 T cell receptor beta chains sequenced from a single sample in a study of T-cell memory formation after mild COVID-19. TCRdb analysed the 5' RACE reads with MiXCR anew, one entry per CDR3 protein. The top ten hold 25% to 35% of the sample, which has about 110,000 distinct CDR3 sequences, around 12% seen once. The sample was PBMCs or a T cell subset sorted from them (not recorded which). The receptors stem from an adult woman who had mild COVID-19 (a few samples of this study predate the infection). Cell type and time point are not known.

The CDR3, as DNA: TGTGCCAGCAGTAGGGACAGGCACAATGAGCAGTTCTTC. Amino acids: CASSRDRHNEQFF. J is TRBJ2-1 and V is TRBV6-4; TRBD1 agrees at 8 bases. The CDR3 runs 13 residues. Per the germline V gene, CDR1 is MRHNA and CDR2 is SNTAGT. J lost 5 bases, V lost 5 bases, and 2 bases had no gene match.

The rearrangement uses TRBV24-1 and TRBJ2-1; TRBD2 matches 12 bases. This CDR3 has 18 amino acids. V lost 4 bases, J lost 0 bases, and 6 bases stayed unmatched. Germline CDR1 reads KGHDR; CDR2 reads SFDVKD. The CDR3 sequence: CATSEWTSGESSYNEQFF. In DNA, the CDR3 is TGTGCCACCAGTGAGTGGACTAGCGGGGAAAGCTCCTACAATGAGCAGTTCTTC.

The rearrangement uses TRBV4-3 and TRBJ2-1; D is undetermined. The CDR3 totals 15 residues. Germline loops: CDR1 LGHNA, CDR2 YSLEER. V was trimmed by 0 bases and J by 5 bases, leaving 11 bases between them. CDR3 DNA: TGCGCCAGCAGCCAAGATAGGGTCCCAGACAATGAGCAGTTCTTC. Translating it yields CASSQDRVPDNEQFF.

J is TRBJ2-3 and V is TRBV7-9, with no clear D. There are 14 residues in the CDR3. The V gene's germline CDR1 is SEHNR and CDR2 FQNEAQ (reference sequence). V gave up 5 bases and J gave up 3 bases, with 12 bases separating them. The CDR3 spells CASSPRLITDTQYF. For the CDR3, the DNA is TGTGCCAGCAGCCCGAGACTTATAACAGATACGCAGTATTTT.

This chain connects TRBV29-1 to TRBJ2-5, with D possibly matching TRBD1 (6 bases). CDR1 and CDR2 from the germline V gene are SQVTM and ANQGSEA. CDR3 length: 15 amino acids. Between the trimmed V and J ends, which lost 6 bases and 1 base, there was a span of 18 bases. CDR3 residues: CSVDPGTRFQETQYF. The DNA for the CDR3 is TGCAGCGTAGACCCCGGGACAAGATTCCAAGAGACCCAGTACTTC.

The sample holds a few counts of this clonotype. V and J are TRBV30 and TRBJ2-1; D is unresolved. CDR1 is GTSNPN and CDR2 is SVGIG in the germline V gene (reference sequence). This CDR3 is built from 13 residues. V shed 5 bases and J shed 8 bases, with 16 bases lying between them. This chain's CDR3 is CAWLGLPADEQFF. DNA of the CDR3: TGTGCCTGGTTAGGTTTGCCAGCCGATGAGCAGTTCTTC.

This clonotype was observed a few times. The V call is TRBV27, the J call TRBJ2-1, with D unclear. The germline gives CDR1 MNHEY, CDR2 SMNVEV (reference sequence). The ends were cut back, 3 bases at V and 8 bases at J, with 17 bases in the middle. CDR3 length: 15 amino acids. The CDR3 reads CASSFGLGYYYEQFF. The CDR3 region has the DNA TGTGCCAGCAGTTTTGGGTTGGGTTATTATTATGAGCAGTTCTTC.

V gene TRBV5-6 combines with J gene TRBJ1-3, with D tentatively TRBD1 (6 bases). The V gene lost 4 bases and the J gene lost 3 bases, with 11 bases spanning the gap. The germline V gene has CDR1 SGHDT and CDR2 YYEEEE. This CDR3 has 14 amino acids. In nucleotides, the CDR3 is TGTGCCAGCAGCCGAGGGGGTAATGGAAACACCATATATTTT. Amino acids: CASSRGGNGNTIYF.

Only a few counts were recorded for this clonotype. The chain uses TRBV11-2 and TRBJ1-1, with D uncertain. This CDR3 region has 13 residues. Germline loops: CDR1 SGHAT, CDR2 FQNNGV. Trimming removed 5 bases from V and 0 bases from J, with 7 bases in between. CDR3 sequence (DNA): TGTGCCAGCAGCCCGCCTTTGAACACTGAAGCTTTCTTT. Translated, it gives CASSPPLNTEAFF.

This clonotype was seen a single time. V gene TRBV4-1 combines with J gene TRBJ2-1; TRBD2 agrees at 11 bases. CDR3 size: 12 residues. Germline-derived CDR1 and CDR2 are MGHRA and YSYEKL. The trim removed 5 bases at V and 10 bases at J, leaving 1 base unmatched. DNA for the CDR3: TGCGCCAGCAGCGGGACTAGCGGAGAGCAGTTCTTC. Its protein is CASSGTSGEQFF.

The chain carries TRBV29-1 and TRBJ1-3; D is undetermined. Germline-derived CDR1 and CDR2 are SQVTM and ANQGSEA. V lost 6 bases to trimming and J lost 0 bases, with 9 bases between them. This CDR3 has 13 residues. This CDR3 reads CSVVVLSGNTIYF. CDR3 nucleotides: TGCAGCGTCGTCGTCCTCTCTGGAAACACCATATATTTT.

J is TRBJ1-5 and V is TRBV12-3 or TRBV12-4; unclear D gene. The CDR3 totals 13 residues. V lost 6 bases and J lost 4, with 10 bases in between. The CDR3 DNA sequence: TGTGCCAGCAGCCAAACCCTGAATCAGCCCCAGCATTTT. Encoded protein: CASSQTLNQPQHF.

The gene calls are TRBV9 and TRBJ2-7; TRBD2 agrees at 9 bases. CDR3 length: 15 amino acids. CDR1 SGDLS and CDR2 YYNGEE come from the germline V gene. After removal of 0 bases from V and 7 bases from J, the junction contained 8 bases not matched to a gene. In DNA form, the CDR3 reads TGTGCCAGCAGCGTAGATTTAGCGGGAGAACGGGAGCAGTACTTC. The encoded protein is CASSVDLAGEREQYF.

The gene calls are TRBV27 and TRBJ2-7, with 7 bases lining up with TRBD2. Germline lookup yields CDR1 MNHEY and CDR2 SMNVEV (reference sequence). The J segment lost 4 bases and the V segment lost 0 bases, leaving 3 bases of the junction unmatched. The CDR3 totals 14 residues. The DNA of the CDR3 is TGTGCCAGCAGTTTATCTTCGGGGGGATACGAGCAGTACTTC. Translated: CASSLSSGGYEQYF.

This clonotype has a handful of counts. The genes are TRBV2 and TRBJ2-1; 7 bases align to TRBD1. The V gene's germline CDR1 is SNHLY and CDR2 FYNNEI. The CDR3 has 13 residues. V lost 4 bases to trimming and J lost 4 bases; unmatched junction nucleotides: 1. The CDR3 nucleotides read TGTGCCAGCAGTGGACAGGGATACAATGAGCAGTTCTTC. Translating it yields CASSGQGYNEQFF.

This clonotype was counted a single time. The chain carries TRBV11-2 and TRBJ2-7; TRBD2 matches at 7 bases. J gave up 1 base and V 1 base, and 4 bases lay outside the gene matches. CDR1 is SGHAT and CDR2 is FQNNGV in the germline V gene. This CDR3 has 15 residues. CDR3 protein: CASSLAGTISYEQYF. CDR3 sequence (DNA): TGTGCCAGCAGCTTAGCCGGGACTATATCCTACGAGCAGTACTTC.

This chain uses TRBV9 with TRBJ2-7; no firm D call. V was clipped by 3 bases and J by 0 bases, with 10 bases between them. CDR1 and CDR2 from the germline V gene are SGDLS and YYNGEE. The CDR3 spans 14 residues. As DNA, the CDR3 is TGTGCCAGCAGCGAGGCCTCCAGCTCCTACGAGCAGTACTTC. Amino acid sequence: CASSEASSSYEQYF.

V is TRBV7-2 and J is TRBJ1-2; D unresolved. Germline values: CDR1 SGHTA, CDR2 FQGNSA. V lost 4 bases and J lost 4, with 19 bases in between. The CDR3 extends over 16 amino acids. CDR3 coding DNA: TGTGCCAGCAGCTCAAGACTTCCAGCCCAGATCTATGGCTACACCTTC. Its translation: CASSSRLPAQIYGYTF.

This clonotype was picked up a small number of times. J is TRBJ2-3 and V is TRBV7-8, with 8 nucleotides matching TRBD2. The CDR3 is 17 amino acids. Germline V CDR1 and CDR2: SGHVS, FQNEAQ. V gave up 1 base and J gave up 0 bases; unmatched junction bases: 6. CDR3: CASSLGRRGASTDTQYF. The DNA of the CDR3 is TGTGCCAGCAGCTTAGGACGGCGGGGGGCTAGCACAGATACGCAGTATTTT.

The chain has TRBV29-1 and TRBJ1-1, with D possibly being TRBD1 (5 bases). Trimming left V 3 bases short and J 8 bases short, with 16 bases between. CDR1 SQVTM and CDR2 ANQGSEA come from the germline V gene. This CDR3 comprises 13 residues. The chain's CDR3 is CSVERRGRGEAFF. The DNA of the CDR3 is TGCAGCGTTGAGCGGCGGGGACGAGGCGAAGCTTTCTTT.

This clonotype occurred many times. The CDR3 nucleotides read TGTGCCAGCAGCTTAGAGGGGGCGCACACAGATACGCAGTATTTT. Translation gives CASSLEGAHTDTQYF. This chain joins TRBV7-9 and TRBJ2-3, with 7 bases fitting TRBD1. V was pared by 1 base and J by 2 bases, with 3 bases of the junction left unmatched. The CDR3 loop spans 15 amino acids. CDR1 is SEHNR, CDR2 FQNEAQ, per germline (reference sequence).

This rearrangement joins TRBV7-9 to TRBJ2-3; 7 bases align to TRBD2. CDR1 is SEHNR and CDR2 is FQNEAQ in the germline V gene (reference sequence). The CDR3 totals 14 residues. The J segment lost 0 bases and the V segment lost 9 bases, leaving 6 bases of the junction unmatched. The CDR3 sequence: CASGAGTSTDTQYF. DNA of the CDR3: TGTGCCAGTGGAGCGGGGACGAGCACAGATACGCAGTATTTT.

This clonotype came up a few times. The chain is built from TRBV12-3 or TRBV12-4 and TRBJ1-2; D is unresolved. The CDR3 is 14 amino acids. The V end lost 5 bases, the J end lost 5 bases, and 15 bases lay between the germline ends. CDR3 amino acids: CASSDRSSGYGYTF. In nucleotides, the CDR3 is TGTGCCAGCAGTGATAGGTCGAGTGGGTATGGCTACACCTTC.

This clonotype was observed a single time. The chain employs TRBV7-9 and TRBJ2-5; D is unclear. V dropped 2 bases and J dropped 5 bases, with 15 bases sitting between them. From germline, CDR1 is SEHNR and CDR2 FQNEAQ (reference sequence). The CDR3 sequence is 15 residues long. The CDR3 nucleotides are TGTGCCAGCAGCTTATACGGGTCCCTGGGGGAGACCCAGTACTTC. Translation gives CASSLYGSLGETQYF.

This clonotype was seen more than once but under ten times. The chain is built from TRBV12-3 or TRBV12-4 and TRBJ2-7, with D uncertain. The CDR3 consists of 12 residues. V shed 6 bases and J shed 7 bases, with 13 bases lying between them. The CDR3 loop reads CASSLLVWEQYF. The DNA for the CDR3 is TGTGCCAGCAGCCTGCTCGTGTGGGAGCAGTACTTC.

The chain has TRBV3-1 and TRBJ1-2; 7 positions match TRBD1. Germline V CDR1 and CDR2: LGHDT, YNNKEL (reference sequence). This CDR3 comprises 17 residues. V lost 0 bases and J lost 1; bases outside the gene matches: 8. CDR3 DNA sequence: TGTGCCAGCAGCCAAGAGAAGGGACAGTCTTATAACTATGGCTACACCTTC. It is translated as CASSQEKGQSYNYGYTF. The whole variable domain, remainder taken from reference TRBV3-1 and TRBJ1-2, is DTAVSQTPKYLVTQMGNDKSIKCEQNLGHDTMYWYKQDSKKFLKIMFSYNNKELIINETVPNRFSPKSPDKAHLNLHINSLELGDSAVYFCASSQEKGQSYNYGYTFGSGTRLTVV.

The V and J genes are TRBV4-1 and TRBJ2-1; no clear D gene. Germline loops: CDR1 MGHRA, CDR2 YSYEKL. The length of the CDR3 is 12 residues. Trimming removed 6 bases from V and 9 bases from J, with 12 bases in between. The CDR3 sequence: CASRPARSEQFF. For the CDR3, the DNA is TGCGCCAGCAGACCAGCCCGCAGTGAGCAGTTCTTC.

V and J are TRBV12-3 or TRBV12-4 and TRBJ2-1; 10 bases align to TRBD2. V lost 3 bases, J lost 3 bases, and 2 bases stayed unmatched. CDR3 length equals 15 residues. CDR3 loop: CASSFSSGGYNEQFF. CDR3 nucleotides: TGTGCCAGCAGTTTTTCTAGCGGGGGCTACAATGAGCAGTTCTTC.

This clonotype was counted a few times. This chain joins TRBV7-9 and TRBJ1-6; a possible D gene is TRBD1 (5 bases). Germline V CDR1 and CDR2: SEHNR, FQNEAQ (reference sequence). Trimming stripped 4 bases from V and 8 bases from J, with 15 bases between. The CDR3 runs to 15 residues. The CDR3 region has the DNA TGTGCCAGCAGCTCTACTTCTCAGACAGATTCACCCCTCCACTTT. Translating gives CASSSTSQTDSPLHF. Full variable domain (rest looked up from reference TRBV7-9 and TRBJ1-6): DTGVSQNPRHKITKRGQNVTFRCDPISEHNRLYWYRQTLGQGPEFLTYFQNEAQLEKSRLLSDRFSAERPKGSFSTLEIQRTEQGDSAMYLCASSSTSQTDSPLHFGNGTRLTVT.

This clonotype was counted a few times. V is TRBV12-3 or TRBV12-4 and J is TRBJ1-1; 9 bases are shared with TRBD1. After removal of 5 bases from V and 2 bases from J, the junction contained 6 bases not matched to a gene. The CDR3 extends over 15 amino acids. Here the CDR3 reads CASSPRGQGNTEAFF. In nucleotides, the CDR3 is TGTGCCAGCAGTCCGCGGGGACAGGGAAACACTGAAGCTTTCTTT.